This T cell receptor (beta chain) derives from a study of OX40 agonist ivuxolimab in advanced cancers. Across the study: Previous treatment with anti-PD-1, anti-PD-L1 or anti-CTLA-4 therapy was allowed; 40% had received some. Study results and caveats: Low normalized T-cell clonal expansion was additionally recorded for some nonresponders. Among the lowest peripheral clonal expansion occurred in 0.1-3.0 mg/kg partial responders.

Trimming at V came to 3 bases and at J to 7 bases, leaving 7 bases not matched to a gene. The germline gives CDR1 SGHNT, CDR2 YYREEE (reference sequence). There are 13 residues in the CDR3. Details on this clone: Its cognate antigen is unknown.

Sequencing used immunoSEQ multiplex PCR; TCRdb keeps in-frame clones, though not all of them. Among around 70,000 clones listed, under 90% were seen once. The sample in question was CD4+ or CD8+ T cells sorted from blood, obtained in a trial of the OX40 agonist ivuxolimab. The TCR was taken from an adult with an advanced solid tumor such as melanoma, head and neck, liver or kidney cancer. V usage is TRBV5-4 and J usage is TRBJ2-7; the match to TRBD2 covers 7 bases. The CDR3 region is CASSYRGVREQYF. CDR3 nucleotides: TGTGCCAGCAGCTACCGGGGGGTGAGGGAGCAGTACTTC.